The text below deals with one T cell receptor beta chain. What this receptor recognizes is not known. No base qualities exist here, and no much larger clone lies one base off it. The time point label corresponds to: about 28 days (+/-7) after the second vaccine dose. AZD1222 recipients given second doses at about 4 weeks or at about 12 weeks were pooled, since spike-specific TCR depth and breadth were not found to differ between the two schedules. Vaccinee samples came from UK trials COV001 and COV002, including a single-blind randomized controlled phase 2/3 trial of AZD1222 (ChAdOx1 nCoV-19) in healthy adults. For TCRbeta chain sequencing, PBMC samples were collected from trial participants at day 0 and at day 28 after the second dose. Inclusive of the bounding cysteine and phenylalanine, the CDR3 is 13 residues long. This entry keeps only the CDR3 DNA: 39 bases, framed from base 1. CDR1 and CDR2 (GTSNPN, SVGIG) derive from the germline V gene (reference sequence). V is reduced by 0 bases and J by 7 bases, leaving a spacing of 9 bases between them.

This specimen belongs to a study of T cell responses to AZD1222 COVID-19 vaccine (dated by TCRdb to about 2021). Turning to the overall study: A total of approximately 240 trial participants underwent TCR sequencing, of whom 200 to 220 received two doses of AZD1222 and around 26 received two doses of the MenACWY control vaccine. Trial participants were enrolled by age into 18-55, 56-69 and 70-plus year subgroups, with roughly 160, 29 and 62 TCR-sequenced participants respectively.

Findings and caveats that apply to the study as a whole: No day 14 peak-response samples were available, so repertoires were characterized only after the peak T cell response. After two AZD1222 doses, both the breadth and the depth of spike-specific TCRs were significantly higher than at day 0 and than in MenACWY recipients. Nearly half of unique spike-specific TCRs reportedly recognized epitopes outside regions mutated in the B.1.351 and B.1.1.7 variants. The vaccine-associated CD4 TCRs covered the entire spike protein, and the dominant responses fell in regions 160-218 and 743-854. Participants were mostly white British, with more females than males. The authors suggested clonal diversity may have been underestimated. The 56-69-year group was small, and its depth increase did not reach significance, likely because of low power. Conclusions about previously exposed vaccinees are limited because only 5 or 6 AZD1222 recipients were SARS-CoV-2 seropositive at baseline.

The CDR3 regions of human TCRbeta chains were analyzed by immunosequencing. In the source study's methods: TCRs in the repertoires were matched against a reference library of SARS-CoV-2-specific TCRs that had been generated with the MIRA antigen-specificity platform. Breadth was defined as the fraction of unique TCRs that were SARS-CoV-2-associated. Depth was defined as the fraction of total T cells that were SARS-CoV-2-associated. Using the MIRA data, each spike-specific TCR was mapped to the spike region that the TCR reacts to and placed in a CD4 or CD8 class. Log10-transformed breadth and depth values were compared by one-way ANOVA with Sidak's multiple comparisons tests. The table was pulled from immuneACCESS by TCRdb, which kept in-frame rearrangements only. Such tables lose some clones; where checked, under half of the loss comes from unresolved V genes, and the rest has no known cause. D and trimming were read from the DNA, whereas the V and J calls and clone size are those reported in that table. In this sample the table shows tens of thousands of clones, approximately 85% of which occur a single time. The top ten hold about 27% of the sample.

Sequenced material: peripheral blood, taken 28 days after the second AZD1222 dose. The rearrangement combines TRBV30 with TRBJ2-2; the D gene lacks a confident call. The sequence was collected from an adult who received the AZD1222 COVID-19 vaccine. The bases read TGTGCCTGGAGTGTACGGTGGAGCGGGGAGCTGTTTTTT. Its coded protein is CAWSVRWSGELFF.